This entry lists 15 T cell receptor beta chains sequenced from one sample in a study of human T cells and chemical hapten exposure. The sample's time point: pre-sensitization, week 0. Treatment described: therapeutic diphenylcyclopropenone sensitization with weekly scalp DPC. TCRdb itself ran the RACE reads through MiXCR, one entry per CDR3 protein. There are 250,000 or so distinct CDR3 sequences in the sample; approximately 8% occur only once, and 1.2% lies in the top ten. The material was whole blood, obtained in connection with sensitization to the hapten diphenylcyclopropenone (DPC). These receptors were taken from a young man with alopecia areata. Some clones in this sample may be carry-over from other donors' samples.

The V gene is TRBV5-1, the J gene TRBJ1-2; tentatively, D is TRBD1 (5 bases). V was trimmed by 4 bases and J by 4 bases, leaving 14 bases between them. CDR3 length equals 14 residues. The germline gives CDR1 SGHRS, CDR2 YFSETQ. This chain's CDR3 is CASSEGRSGYGYTF. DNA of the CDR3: TGCGCCAGCAGCGAGGGGAGGTCAGGCTATGGCTACACCTTC.

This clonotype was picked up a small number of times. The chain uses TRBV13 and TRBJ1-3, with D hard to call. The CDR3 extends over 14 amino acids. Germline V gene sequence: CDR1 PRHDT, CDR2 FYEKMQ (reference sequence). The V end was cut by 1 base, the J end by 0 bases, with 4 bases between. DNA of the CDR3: TGTGCCAGCAGCTTAGAGACCTCTGGAAACACCATATATTTT. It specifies CASSLETSGNTIYF.

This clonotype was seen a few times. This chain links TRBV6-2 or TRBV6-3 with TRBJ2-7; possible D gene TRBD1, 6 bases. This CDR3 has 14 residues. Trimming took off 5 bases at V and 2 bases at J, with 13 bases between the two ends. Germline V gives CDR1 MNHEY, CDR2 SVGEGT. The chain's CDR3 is CASSPRQAPYEQYF. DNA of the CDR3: TGTGCCAGCAGTCCTCGACAGGCCCCCTACGAGCAGTACTTC.

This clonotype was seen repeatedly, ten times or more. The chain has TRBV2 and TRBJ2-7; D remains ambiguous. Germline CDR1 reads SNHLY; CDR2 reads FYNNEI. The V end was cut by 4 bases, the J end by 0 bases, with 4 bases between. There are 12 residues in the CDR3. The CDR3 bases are TGTGCCAGCAGTGTAAGCTCCTACGAGCAGTACGTC. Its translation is CASSVSSYEQYV.

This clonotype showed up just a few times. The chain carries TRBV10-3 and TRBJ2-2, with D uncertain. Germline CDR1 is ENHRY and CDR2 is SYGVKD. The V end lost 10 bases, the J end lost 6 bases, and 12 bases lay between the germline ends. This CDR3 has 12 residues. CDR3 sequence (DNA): TGTGCCAGCCAGGCGTATGCCGGGGAGCTGTTTTTT. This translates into CASQAYAGELFF.

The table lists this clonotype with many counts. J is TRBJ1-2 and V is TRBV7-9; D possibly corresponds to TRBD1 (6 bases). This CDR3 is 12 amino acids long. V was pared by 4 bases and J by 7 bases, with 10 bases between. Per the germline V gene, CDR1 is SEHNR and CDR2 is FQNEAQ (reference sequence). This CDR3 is CASSSTGSGYTF. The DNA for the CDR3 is TGTGCCAGCAGCTCGACAGGCTCTGGCTACACCTTC.

The CDR3 spells CASSQDRGTETYEQYF. Written as DNA, the CDR3 is TGCGCCAGCAGCCAAGATAGGGGGACAGAAACCTACGAGCAGTACTTC. V and J are TRBV4-3 and TRBJ2-7; 7 bases are shared with TRBD1. This CDR3 has 16 residues. J lost 2 bases, V lost 0 bases, and 7 bases had no gene match. Germline assignment: CDR1 LGHNA and CDR2 YSLEER.

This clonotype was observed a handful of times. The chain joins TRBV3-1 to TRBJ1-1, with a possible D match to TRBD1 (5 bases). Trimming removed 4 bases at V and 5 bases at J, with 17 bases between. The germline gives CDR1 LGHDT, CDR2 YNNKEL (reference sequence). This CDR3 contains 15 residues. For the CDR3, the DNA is TGTGCCAGCAGCCCCTGGACACTAAAGGGGACTGAAGCTTTCTTT. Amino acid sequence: CASSPWTLKGTEAFF.

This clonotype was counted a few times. The CDR3 DNA reads as TGTGCCAGCAGCCATCTAGGGACTACGAACACCGGGGAGCTGTTTTTT. Protein: CASSHLGTTNTGELFF. V is TRBV7-9 and J is TRBJ2-2; TRBD2 matches at 7 bases. V lost 5 bases and J lost 0; bases outside the gene matches: 6. The CDR3 is 16 residues long. The germline gives CDR1 SEHNR, CDR2 FQNEAQ (reference sequence).

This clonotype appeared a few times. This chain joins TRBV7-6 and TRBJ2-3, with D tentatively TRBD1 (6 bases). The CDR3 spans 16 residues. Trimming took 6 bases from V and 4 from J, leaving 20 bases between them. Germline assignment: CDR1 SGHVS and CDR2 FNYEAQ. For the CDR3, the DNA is TGTGCCAGCAGTCCTCTGCAGGGGCTAGGGGCAGATACGCAGTATTTT. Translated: CASSPLQGLGADTQYF.

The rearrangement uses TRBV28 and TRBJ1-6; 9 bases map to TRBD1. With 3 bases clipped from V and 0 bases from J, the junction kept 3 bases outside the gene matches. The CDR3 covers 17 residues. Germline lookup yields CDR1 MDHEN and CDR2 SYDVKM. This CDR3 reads CASSLTGGYSYNSPLHF. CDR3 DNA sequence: TGTGCCAGCAGTTTGACAGGGGGGTACTCCTATAATTCACCCCTCCACTTT.

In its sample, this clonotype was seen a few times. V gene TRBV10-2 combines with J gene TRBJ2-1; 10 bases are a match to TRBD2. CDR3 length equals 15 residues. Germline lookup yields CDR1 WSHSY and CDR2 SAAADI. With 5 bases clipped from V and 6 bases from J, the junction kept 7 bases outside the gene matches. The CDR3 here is CASSSSGGAINEQFF. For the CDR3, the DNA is TGCGCCAGCAGTTCCAGCGGGGGGGCTATCAATGAGCAGTTCTTC.

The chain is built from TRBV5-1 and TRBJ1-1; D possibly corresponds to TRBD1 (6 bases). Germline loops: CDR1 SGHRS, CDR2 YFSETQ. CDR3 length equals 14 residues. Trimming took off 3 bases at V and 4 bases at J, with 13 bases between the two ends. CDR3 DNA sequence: TGCGCCAGCAGCTCACAGGGAGGGAGCACTGAAGCTTTCTTT. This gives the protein CASSSQGGSTEAFF.

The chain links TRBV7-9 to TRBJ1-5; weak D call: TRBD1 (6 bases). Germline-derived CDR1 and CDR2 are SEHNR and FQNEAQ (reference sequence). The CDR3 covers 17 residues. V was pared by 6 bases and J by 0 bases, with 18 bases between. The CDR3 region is CASRDPGQGTSNQPQHF. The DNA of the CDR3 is TGTGCCAGCAGGGACCCAGGGCAGGGGACTAGCAATCAGCCCCAGCATTTT.

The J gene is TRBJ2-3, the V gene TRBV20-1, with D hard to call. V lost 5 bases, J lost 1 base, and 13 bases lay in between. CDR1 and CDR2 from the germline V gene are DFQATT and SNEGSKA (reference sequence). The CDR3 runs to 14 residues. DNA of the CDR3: TGCAGTGCTCATCCAGCCGAGGGCACAGATACGCAGTATTTT. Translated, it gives CSAHPAEGTDTQYF.